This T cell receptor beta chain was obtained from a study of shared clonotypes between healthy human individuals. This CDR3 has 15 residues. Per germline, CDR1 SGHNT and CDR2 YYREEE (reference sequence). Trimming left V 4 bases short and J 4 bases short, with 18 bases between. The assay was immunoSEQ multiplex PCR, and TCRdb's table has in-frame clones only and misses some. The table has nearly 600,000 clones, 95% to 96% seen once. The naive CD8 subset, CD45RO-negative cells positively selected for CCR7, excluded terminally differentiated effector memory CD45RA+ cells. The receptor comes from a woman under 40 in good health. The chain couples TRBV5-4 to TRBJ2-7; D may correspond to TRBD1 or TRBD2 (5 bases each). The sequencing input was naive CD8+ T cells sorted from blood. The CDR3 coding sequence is TGTGCCAGCAGCCCACTAGGGGCTAGCTCATACGAGCAGTACTTC. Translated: CASSPLGASSYEQYF.